The 31 T cell receptor beta chains below were found in one sample sequenced in a study of vaccination effects on CD4 cells after COVID-19. The repertoire was sequenced with immunoSEQ multiplex PCR; TCRdb's copy has only in-frame clones and lacks some. Seen here are approximately 29,000 clones, more than 60% observed once, and the top ten hold about 29%. These receptors have no identified antigens. Before any sequencing was done, the ViraFEST assay used viral peptide pools to expand antigen-specific CD4+ T cells. CD4+ T cells were isolated after less than 13 days of culture. PCR-confirmed SARS-CoV-2 infection occurred in the person between March and December 2020. The specimen comprised CD4+ T cells from PBMCs cultured with a peptide pool, sampled before COVID-19 vaccination. These receptors were taken from a human donor who had a prior SARS-CoV-2 infection.

The rearrangement links TRBV2 to TRBJ1-6; no clear D gene. Germline V gives CDR1 SNHLY, CDR2 FYNNEI. Trimming stripped 2 bases from V and 8 bases from J, with 7 bases between. The CDR3 spans 13 residues. CDR3 amino acids: CASSESRDSPLHF. As DNA, the CDR3 is TGTGCCAGCAGTGAAAGTCGAGATTCACCCCTCCACTTT.

The chain recombines TRBV3-1 (or the pseudogene TRBV3-2) with TRBJ1-1; D uncertain. Germline CDR1 and CDR2: LGHDT and YNNKEL (reference sequence). The CDR3 extends over 14 amino acids. The germline V and J ends were trimmed by 2 bases and 1 base, with 8 bases remaining between them. Here the CDR3 reads CASSQYMGNTEAFF. CDR3 DNA: TGTGCCAGCAGCCAATATATGGGGAACACTGAAGCTTTCTTT.

This clone was found once. The rearrangement links TRBV11-3 to TRBJ2-1, with 8 bases lining up with TRBD1. Germline values: CDR1 SGHNT, CDR2 YENEEA. J gave up 12 bases and V 5 bases, and 18 bases lay outside the gene matches. The CDR3 is 16 residues long. The CDR3 sequence is CASSPESGQGLQRQFF. The CDR3 region has the DNA TGTGCCAGCAGCCCCGAGTCTGGACAGGGACTCCAAAGGCAGTTCTTC.

The V gene is TRBV5-8, the J gene TRBJ1-1; D is ambiguous. This CDR3 contains 11 residues. V gave up 6 bases and J gave up 13 bases, with 16 bases separating them. The germline gives CDR1 SGHTS, CDR2 YDEGEE. CDR3 loop: CASTRTEDFFF. The CDR3 DNA sequence: TGTGCCAGCACGAGGACTGAGGACTTTTTCTTT.

The chain carries TRBV25-1 and TRBJ1-3; tentative D call: TRBD1 (5 bases). Germline-derived CDR1 and CDR2 are MGHDK and SYGVNS. This CDR3 has 13 residues. V was clipped by 8 bases and J by 2 bases, with 10 bases between them. The CDR3: CASRTDTGNTIYF. CDR3 sequence (DNA): TGTGCCAGCCGCACGGACACTGGAAACACCATATATTTT.

V usage is TRBV7-3 and J usage is TRBJ1-1; D perhaps matches TRBD1 (6 bases). Trimming took 2 bases from V and 4 from J, leaving 17 bases between them. CDR3 size: 16 residues. Looked up from germline, CDR1 is SGHTA and CDR2 is FQGTGA. The CDR3 nucleotides are TGTGCCAGCAGCTTATCCTCGGGGGCAGATAGCACTGAAGCTTTCTTT. Translation gives CASSLSSGADSTEAFF.

The chain is built from TRBV5-1 and TRBJ1-1; D is unresolved. CDR3 length: 14 amino acids. The V gene lost 0 bases and the J gene lost 2 bases, with 8 bases spanning the gap. CDR1 SGHRS and CDR2 YFSETQ come from the germline V gene. This CDR3 reads CASSLGAVNTEAFF. The CDR3, as DNA: TGCGCCAGCAGCTTGGGAGCAGTCAACACTGAAGCTTTCTTT.

The chain uses TRBV2 and TRBJ1-5; D is undetermined. V was shortened by 5 bases and J by 4 bases, with 9 bases between the two germline ends. The CDR3 covers 13 residues. CDR1 and CDR2 (germline): SNHLY, FYNNEI. Written as DNA, the CDR3 is TGTGCCAGCAGTAATTGGGCAAATCAGCCCCAGCATTTT. It translates to CASSNWANQPQHF. Variable domain in full (rest from reference TRBV2 and TRBJ1-5): EPEVTQTPSHQVTQMGQEVILRCVPISNHLYFYWYRQILGQKVEFLVSFYNNEISEKSEIFDDQFSVERPDGSNFTLKIRSTKLEDSAMYFCASSNWANQPQHFGDGTRLSIL.

This clone was seen only once. CDR3 amino acids: CASSFTSGGFGELFF. The CDR3 nucleotides are TGTGCCAGCAGCTTTACTAGCGGGGGCTTCGGGGAGCTGTTTTTT. The chain employs TRBV11-2 and TRBJ2-2; 11 nucleotides align to TRBD2. In germline, CDR1 is SGHAT, CDR2 FQNNGV. V lost 3 bases, J lost 7 bases, and 4 bases stayed unmatched. This CDR3 has 15 amino acids.

J is TRBJ2-7 and V is TRBV7-8; D ambiguous. Trimming shortened V by 2 bases and J by 0 bases, and 11 bases separated the two germline ends. Germline V lookup: CDR1 SGHVS, CDR2 FQNEAQ. The CDR3 covers 15 residues. Written as DNA, the CDR3 is TGTGCCAGCAGCTTAATTGCTAGACGCTCCTACGAGCAGTACTTC. Its translation: CASSLIARRSYEQYF.

J is TRBJ2-3 and V is TRBV2; 11 nucleotides agree with TRBD2. With V trimmed by 8 bases and J by 6 bases, 10 bases remained unmatched. This CDR3 contains 15 residues. Germline CDR1 and CDR2: SNHLY and FYNNEI. The chain's CDR3 is CASCLLAGASDTQYF. The CDR3 nucleotides are TGTGCCAGCTGCTTACTAGCGGGGGCCTCTGATACGCAGTATTTT. The complete variable domain, with remaining parts taken from reference TRBV2 and TRBJ2-3, reads EPEVTQTPSHQVTQMGQEVILRCVPISNHLYFYWYRQILGQKVEFLVSFYNNEISEKSEIFDDQFSVERPDGSNFTLKIRSTKLEDSAMYFCASCLLAGASDTQYFGPGTRLTVL.

This clone was picked up many times. This chain connects TRBV24-1 to TRBJ2-1; 8 nucleotides match TRBD2. Germline V lookup: CDR1 KGHDR, CDR2 SFDVKD. V was clipped by 4 bases and J by 10 bases; unmatched bases: 11. This CDR3 is 15 amino acids long. Here the CDR3 reads CATSDPGGAGVEQFF. The CDR3 DNA follows: TGTGCCACCAGTGACCCGGGGGGAGCGGGAGTAGAGCAGTTCTTC.

This rearrangement joins TRBV6-2 or TRBV6-3 to TRBJ2-5, with a tentative D call TRBD1 (5 bases). This CDR3 is 14 amino acids long. Germline CDR1 is MNHEY and CDR2 is SVGEGT. V was cut by 0 bases and J by 5 bases, with 10 bases left in between. CDR3 amino acids: CASSYSGVRETQYF. The DNA of the CDR3 is TGTGCCAGCAGTTACTCAGGGGTGCGGGAGACCCAGTACTTC.

This chain uses TRBV7-8 with TRBJ2-7; TRBD2 matches at 7 bases. V lost 7 bases and J lost 3; bases outside the gene matches: 6. The CDR3 has 13 residues. CDR1 and CDR2 (germline): SGHVS, FQNEAQ. CDR3 residues: CASKPAGVYEQYF. Written as DNA, the CDR3 is TGTGCCAGCAAACCGGCGGGGGTCTACGAGCAGTACTTC.

The V gene is TRBV7-8, the J gene TRBJ2-3; 10 bases align to TRBD2. The CDR3 is made up of 16 amino acids. The germline V gene has CDR1 SGHVS and CDR2 FQNEAQ. With V trimmed by 1 base and J by 1 base, 2 bases remained unmatched. The CDR3 region has the DNA TGTGCCAGCAGCTTAGTACTAGCGGGACGCACAGATACGCAGTATTTT. Translated, it gives CASSLVLAGRTDTQYF.

This clone was found once. V and J are TRBV7-3 and TRBJ2-3; 7 bases match TRBD1. The germline CDR1 and CDR2 sequences are SGHTA and FQGTGA. The CDR3 is 16 residues long. The trim removed 2 bases at V and 1 base at J, leaving 6 bases unmatched. CDR3 amino acids: CASSLRGGRGTDTQYF. CDR3 DNA sequence: TGTGCCAGCAGCTTACGAGGGGGCCGGGGCACAGATACGCAGTATTTT.

The CDR3 sequence: CASSDQGSANYGYTF. CDR3 sequence (DNA): TGCGCCAGCAGCGATCAGGGTTCCGCTAACTATGGCTACACCTTC. The chain uses TRBV4-3 and TRBJ1-2, with a possible D match to TRBD1 (5 bases). V was cut by 5 bases and J by 0 bases, with 13 bases left in between. CDR1 LGHNA and CDR2 YSLEER come from the germline V gene. CDR3 length: 15 amino acids.

This chain connects TRBV6-1 to TRBJ2-1, with a possible D match to TRBD2 (6 bases). CDR1 is MNHNS, CDR2 SASEGT, per germline. This CDR3 region has 13 residues. V lost 2 bases and J 12 bases, leaving 14 bases between the germline ends. The CDR3 protein is CASSESEAGRQFF. The CDR3 DNA reads as TGTGCCAGCAGTGAATCTGAGGCGGGAAGGCAGTTCTTC.

J is TRBJ1-5 and V is TRBV2; tentatively, D is TRBD1 (5 bases). The germline V gene encodes CDR1 SNHLY and CDR2 FYNNEI. This CDR3 is built from 13 residues. The V end lost 4 bases, the J end lost 6 bases, and 10 bases lay between the germline ends. The CDR3 is CASSGEGSQPQHF. The CDR3 bases are TGTGCCAGCAGTGGGGAGGGGAGTCAGCCCCAGCATTTT.

This clone was found a few times. The rearrangement uses TRBV9 and TRBJ1-3, with D possibly matching TRBD1 (5 bases). This CDR3 region has 15 residues. Germline CDR1 and CDR2: SGDLS and YYNGEE. Trimming left V 4 bases short and J 0 bases short, with 11 bases between. The CDR3 DNA follows: TGTGCCAGCAGCCCGGGACTGAACTCTGGAAACACCATATATTTT. Translated: CASSPGLNSGNTIYF.

The V and J genes are TRBV2 and TRBJ1-4; unclear D gene. This CDR3 comprises 11 residues. CDR1 is SNHLY, CDR2 FYNNEI, per germline. Between the trimmed V and J ends, which lost 8 bases and 8 bases, there was a span of 9 bases. The DNA for the CDR3 is TGTGCCAGCGGCCCGAGGGAAAAACTGTTTTTT. Translation: CASGPREKLFF.

V gene TRBV21-1 combines with J gene TRBJ1-6; the table's D call, TRBD1, has no DNA check behind it. TRBV21-1 is recorded as a pseudogene. This CDR3 has 12 residues. DNA of the CDR3: TGTGCCAGCAGCAAAGGAGGACATCCCCTCCACTTT. This gives the protein CASSKGGHPLHF.

This rearrangement joins TRBV5-1 to TRBJ2-5, with D perhaps assigned TRBD1 or TRBD2 (6 bases each). The V end was cut by 4 bases, the J end by 5 bases, with 24 bases between. The CDR3 runs 17 residues. The germline gives CDR1 SGHRS, CDR2 YFSETQ. CDR3 nucleotides: TGCGCCAGCAGCCCTGCCGTGACGGGGGCGACGAGTGAGACCCAGTACTTC. This translates into CASSPAVTGATSETQYF. The full variable domain, with the rest looked up from reference TRBV5-1 and TRBJ2-5, is KAGVTQTPRYLIKTRGQQVTLSCSPISGHRSVSWYQQTPGQGLQFLFEYFSETQRNKGNFPGRFSGRQFSNSRSEMNVSTLELGDSALYLCASSPAVTGATSETQYFGPGTRLLVL.

This clone was seen only once. The DNA for the CDR3 is TGTGCCACCAGTTTAGGCGCTGAAGCTTTCTTT. Encoded protein: CATSLGAEAFF. This chain joins TRBV24-1 and TRBJ1-1; D unresolved. This CDR3 spans 11 amino acids. CDR1 is KGHDR and CDR2 is SFDVKD in the germline V gene. V lost 6 bases, J lost 6 bases, and 7 bases lay in between.

The table lists this clone with a few counts. The DNA of the CDR3 is TGCAGTGCTCTTAGCGGAGATACGCAGTATTTT. It yields the protein CSALSGDTQYF. The chain uses TRBV20-1 and TRBJ2-3, with D possibly TRBD2 on 6 matching bases. Germline CDR1 and CDR2: DFQATT and SNEGSKA (reference sequence). This CDR3 is 11 amino acids long. V lost 5 bases and J lost 5, with 8 bases in between.

The chain links TRBV7-2 to TRBJ2-3; D not resolved. The V and J ends lost 5 bases and 4 bases respectively, with 13 bases between them. This CDR3 has 14 residues. Germline lookup yields CDR1 SGHTA and CDR2 FQGNSA. The CDR3, as DNA: TGTGCCAGCAGCCCGTTTCCCCCTCCAGATACGCAGTATTTT. This sequence encodes CASSPFPPPDTQYF.

V usage is TRBV5-1 and J usage is TRBJ1-4; a possible D gene is TRBD1 (5 bases). The CDR3 runs to 18 residues. The germline gives CDR1 SGHRS, CDR2 YFSETQ. With 1 base removed from V and 1 base from J, the gap between germline ends came to 17 bases. The CDR3 DNA is TGCGCCAGCAGCTTGTTGCCAGTCGGGGGGGGAACTAATGAAAAACTGTTTTTT. Residues: CASSLLPVGGGTNEKLFF.

The genes are TRBV7-2 and TRBJ2-4; 11 bases agree with TRBD1. Germline assignment: CDR1 SGHTA and CDR2 FQGNSA. The J segment lost 3 bases and the V segment lost 0 bases, leaving 1 base of the junction unmatched. The CDR3 sequence is 16 residues long. The CDR3 spells CASSLAGTGGKNIQYF. CDR3 DNA: TGTGCCAGCAGCTTAGCCGGGACAGGGGGCAAAAACATTCAGTACTTC.

The chain uses TRBV5-4 and TRBJ2-1, with 10 bases matching TRBD2. This CDR3 is built from 15 residues. From germline, CDR1 is SGHNT and CDR2 YYREEE (reference sequence). The trim removed 2 bases at V and 7 bases at J, leaving 6 bases unmatched. CDR3 protein: CASSFPSGGANEQFF. The DNA of the CDR3 is TGTGCCAGCAGCTTCCCAAGCGGGGGGGCAAATGAGCAGTTCTTC.

V usage is TRBV30 and J usage is TRBJ2-2, with D hard to call. Trimming cost V 5 bases and J 3 bases, with 10 bases left between them. In germline, CDR1 is GTSNPN, CDR2 SVGIG (reference sequence). This CDR3 is 13 amino acids long. The CDR3 DNA sequence: TGTGCCTGGGACACCTCGCACACCGGGGAGCTGTTTTTT. This translates into CAWDTSHTGELFF.

This rearrangement joins TRBV4-2 to TRBJ2-1; the D is unclear. CDR3 length: 15 residues. Trimming removed 7 bases from V and 6 bases from J, with 19 bases in between. Germline-derived CDR1 and CDR2 are LGHNA and YNFKEQ. CDR3 residues: CASKTAQVLGNEQFF. CDR3 DNA sequence: TGTGCCAGCAAAACGGCCCAAGTTCTAGGCAATGAGCAGTTCTTC.